This TCR beta chain is from a study of control samples from healthy donors and cancer patients. This table comes from immunoSEQ multiplex PCR, and its TCRdb copy is limited to in-frame clones, with some not included. The sample includes 60,000 to 75,000 clones, 83% of them seen just once. Germline CDR1 is SGHRS and CDR2 is YFSETQ. The CDR3 totals 17 residues. J was trimmed by 5 bases and V by 3 bases; bases with no gene match: 14. This clonotype originated in a man aged 55 to 70 in good health. This chain joins TRBV5-1 and TRBJ2-1, with TRBD2 matching over 7 bases. The specimen sequenced was blood. The CDR3 region is CASSSGLGQRVHNEQFF. The CDR3 region has the DNA TGCGCCAGCAGCTCCGGACTAGGTCAGCGGGTTCACAATGAGCAGTTCTTC.